A single sample gave rise to the 3 T cell receptor beta chains below, sequenced in a study of T-cell memory formation after mild COVID-19. From the 5' RACE reads, TCRdb called clonotypes with MiXCR, one entry per CDR3 protein. The sample holds around 300,000 distinct CDR3 sequences, roughly a fifth seen once. Sequenced sample: PBMCs or a T cell subset sorted from them (not recorded which). The receptors derive from a man younger than 35 who had mild COVID-19 (a few samples of this study predate the infection). Cell type and time point are not known.

This clonotype appeared a few times. The V and J genes are TRBV4-3 and TRBJ2-7; TRBD1 might be the D (7 bases). The CDR3 is 14 amino acids. Germline-derived CDR1 and CDR2 are LGHNA and YSLEER. Trimming left V 1 base short and J 8 bases short, with 15 bases between. The DNA for the CDR3 is TGCGCCAGCAGCCAAGTCGGAGGGGGCGCGAAGCAGTACTTC. This sequence encodes CASSQVGGGAKQYF.

The chain recombines TRBV6-2 or TRBV6-3 with TRBJ2-2; D ambiguous. V gave up 6 bases and J gave up 6 bases, with 8 bases separating them. Germline CDR1 MNHEY, CDR2 SVGEGT. The CDR3 consists of 12 residues. CDR3 region: CASRIPSGELFF. The DNA for the CDR3 is TGTGCCAGCAGGATCCCCTCCGGGGAGCTGTTTTTT.

This clonotype has just a few counts. J is TRBJ2-3 and V is TRBV10-3, with D possibly TRBD2 on 5 matching bases. Germline CDR1 reads ENHRY; CDR2 reads SYGVKD. Trimming pared 7 bases from V and 4 bases from J, leaving 6 bases between. The CDR3 is 11 amino acids. The CDR3 coding sequence is TGTGCCATCACCGGGGCAGATACGCAGTATTTT. This translates into CAITGADTQYF.